One and the same sample provided the 10 T cell receptor beta chains below, sequenced in a study of human T cells and chemical hapten exposure. TCRdb used MiXCR to reprocess the RACE reads, holding one entry per CDR3 protein. The sample includes some 350,000 distinct CDR3 sequences, under 9% of them seen just once. The time point here: patch test 1, 2 weeks after DPC sensitization. Treatment of the sample: therapeutic diphenylcyclopropenone sensitization with weekly scalp DPC. The sample was whole blood, taken in connection with sensitization to the hapten diphenylcyclopropenone (DPC). The source is a woman between 18 and 30 years old with alopecia areata. Some clones in this sample may be carry-over from other donors' samples.

For this clonotype: A single base separates this from a much larger clone, so it may be a read error. This sequence joins TRBV4-3 and TRBJ2-3, with D perhaps matching TRBD1 (5 bases). Germline loops: CDR1 LGHNA, CDR2 YSLEER. The CDR3 length is 18 residues. Trimming pared 0 bases from V and 5 bases from J, leaving 21 bases between. The CDR3 protein is CASSQDRRAGHGIDTQYF. The CDR3, as DNA: TGCGCCAGCAGCCAAGATCGTCGGGCAGGACATGGGATAGATACGCAGTATTTT.

This clonotype was detected ten times or more. The chain recombines TRBV7-6 with TRBJ1-1, with D maybe TRBD1 (5 bases). Trimming left V 0 bases short and J 11 bases short, with 16 bases between. The length of the CDR3 is 14 residues. Germline V gene sequence: CDR1 SGHVS, CDR2 FNYEAQ. The CDR3 protein is CASSLAEDTLGAFF. CDR3 nucleotide sequence: TGTGCCAGCAGCTTAGCGGAGGACACCTTAGGGGCTTTCTTT.

The chain recombines TRBV7-9 with TRBJ2-3, with TRBD2 as a possible D gene (5 bases). Germline V gene lookup returns CDR1 SEHNR and CDR2 FQNEAQ (reference sequence). V was clipped by 3 bases and J by 4 bases, with 14 bases between them. The CDR3 consists of 15 residues. CDR3 DNA sequence: TGTGCCAGCAGCTTCCGACCCTCGAGGGCAGATACGCAGTATTTT. It is translated as CASSFRPSRADTQYF.

Only a few counts were recorded for this clonotype. The chain carries TRBV4-2 and TRBJ1-5, with 9 nucleotides matching TRBD1. The CDR3 contains 16 residues. V dropped 4 bases and J dropped 3; count of bases not matched to a gene: 7. Germline loops: CDR1 LGHNA, CDR2 YNFKEQ. CDR3 bases: TGTGCCAGCAGCCCGTCCGGGACAGGGACCAATCAGCCCCAGCATTTT. Its protein is CASSPSGTGTNQPQHF.

At least ten counts were recorded for this clonotype. The gene calls are TRBV7-2 and TRBJ1-3; no reliable D call. The germline V gene has CDR1 SGHTA and CDR2 FQGNSA. The CDR3 is 14 amino acids. Trimming pared 3 bases from V and 1 base from J, leaving 7 bases between. The CDR3 DNA reads as TGTGCCAGCAGCTTTCGGCAATCTGGAAACACCATATATTTT. Translated: CASSFRQSGNTIYF. The whole variable domain, filled in from reference TRBV7-2 and TRBJ1-3, reads GAGVSQSPSNKVTEKGKDVELRCDPISGHTALYWYRQSLGQGLEFLIYFQGNSAPDKSGLPSDRFSAERTGGSVSTLTIQRTQQEDSAVYLCASSFRQSGNTIYFGEGSWLTVV.

This clonotype was picked up a small number of times. The chain links TRBV7-9 to TRBJ1-5; 10 bases match TRBD1. The V gene end was trimmed by 5 bases and the J gene end by 4 bases; junction bases not matched to a gene: 8. In germline, CDR1 is SEHNR, CDR2 FQNEAQ (reference sequence). This CDR3 has 16 residues. The CDR3 coding sequence is TGTGCCAGCAGCCAGCAATTGGGACAGGGGAATCAGCCCCAGCATTTT. Protein product: CASSQQLGQGNQPQHF.

This clonotype was seen a few times. The chain links TRBV27 to TRBJ1-5; TRBD1 matches at 7 bases. The germline V gene encodes CDR1 MNHEY and CDR2 SMNVEV (reference sequence). V dropped 1 base and J dropped 1; count of bases not matched to a gene: 1. This CDR3 comprises 15 residues. The CDR3 coding sequence is TGTGCCAGCAGTTTATTAGGGGGCAGCAATCAGCCCCAGCATTTT. Translated: CASSLLGGSNQPQHF.

This sequence joins TRBV12-3 or TRBV12-4 and TRBJ2-3; 9 nucleotides line up with TRBD2. The CDR3 is made up of 16 amino acids. V gave up 6 bases and J gave up 4 bases; unmatched junction bases: 11. In DNA form, the CDR3 reads TGTGCCAGCAGATCGACGCTGAGCGGGGGGCCAGATACGCAGTATTTT. This sequence encodes CASRSTLSGGPDTQYF.

V and J are TRBV12-3 or TRBV12-4 and TRBJ1-4; D is uncertain. Trimming took 6 bases from V and 14 from J, leaving 16 bases between them. The CDR3 sequence is 12 residues long. The CDR3 nucleotides read TGTGCCAGCAGACGCCCGCCCCGAGGCCTGTTTTTT. Encoded protein: CASRRPPRGLFF.

This clonotype was recorded a few times. V and J are TRBV28 and TRBJ2-6, with D hard to call. Germline V gene sequence: CDR1 MDHEN, CDR2 SYDVKM. The CDR3 sequence is 15 residues long. V lost 7 bases and J lost 0, with 10 bases in between. CDR3: CASTGVLSGANVLTF. The CDR3 coding sequence is TGTGCCAGCACCGGAGTACTCTCTGGGGCCAACGTCCTGACTTTC.